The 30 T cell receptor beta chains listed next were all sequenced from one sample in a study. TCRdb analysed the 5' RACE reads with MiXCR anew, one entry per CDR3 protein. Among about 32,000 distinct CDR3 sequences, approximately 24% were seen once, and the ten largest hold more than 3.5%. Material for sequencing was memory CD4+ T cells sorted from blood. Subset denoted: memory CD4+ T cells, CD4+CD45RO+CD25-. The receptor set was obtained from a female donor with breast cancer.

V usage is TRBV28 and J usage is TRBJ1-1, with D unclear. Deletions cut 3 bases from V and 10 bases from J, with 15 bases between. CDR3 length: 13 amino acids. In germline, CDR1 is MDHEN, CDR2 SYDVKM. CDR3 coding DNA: TGTGCCAGCAGTTTTTCCCTTGTAAAGCCAGCTTTCTTT. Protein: CASSFSLVKPAFF.

CDR3 DNA sequence: TGTGCCAGCAGGCGTAAGGCCCTCAGGCGGAGGGACCAAGAGACCCAGTACTTC. This encodes CASRRKALRRRDQETQYF. V is TRBV5-4 and J is TRBJ2-5; perhaps TRBD2 as D (6 bases). Trimming took 5 bases from V and 0 from J, leaving 23 bases between them. CDR3 length: 18 amino acids. Per germline, CDR1 SGHNT and CDR2 YYREEE (reference sequence).

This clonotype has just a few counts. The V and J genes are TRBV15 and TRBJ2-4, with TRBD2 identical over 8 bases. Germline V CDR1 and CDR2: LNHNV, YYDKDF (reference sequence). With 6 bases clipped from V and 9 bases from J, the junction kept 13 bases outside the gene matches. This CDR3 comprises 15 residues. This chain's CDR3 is CATSKEAGVNVIQYF. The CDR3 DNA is TGTGCCACCAGTAAAGAAGCGGGAGTAAATGTCATTCAGTACTTC. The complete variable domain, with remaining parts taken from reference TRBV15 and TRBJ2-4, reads DAMVIQNPRYQVTQFGKPVTLSCSQTLNHNVMYWYQQKSSQAPKLLFHYYDKDFNNEADTPDNFQSRRPNTSFCFLDIRSPGLGDTAMYLCATSKEAGVNVIQYFGAGTRLSVL.

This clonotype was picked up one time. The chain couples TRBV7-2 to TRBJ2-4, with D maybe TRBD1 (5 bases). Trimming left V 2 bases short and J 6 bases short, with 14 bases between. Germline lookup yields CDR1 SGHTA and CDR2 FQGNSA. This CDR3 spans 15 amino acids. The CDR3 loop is CASSLWSAGSNIQYF. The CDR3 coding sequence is TGTGCCAGCAGCTTATGGTCGGCAGGGTCAAACATTCAGTACTTC.

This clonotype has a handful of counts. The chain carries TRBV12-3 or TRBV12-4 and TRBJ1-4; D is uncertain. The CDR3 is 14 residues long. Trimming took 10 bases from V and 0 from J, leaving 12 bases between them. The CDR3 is CATKPHATNEKLFF. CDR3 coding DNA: TGTGCCACCAAACCCCATGCAACTAATGAAAAACTGTTTTTT.

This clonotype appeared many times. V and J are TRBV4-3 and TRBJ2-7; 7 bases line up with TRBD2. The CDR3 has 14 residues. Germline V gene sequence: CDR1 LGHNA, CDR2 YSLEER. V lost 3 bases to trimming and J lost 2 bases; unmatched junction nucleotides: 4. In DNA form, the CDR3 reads TGCGCCAGCAGCCATTTTGCGGGAGCCTACGAGCAGTACTTC. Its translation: CASSHFAGAYEQYF.

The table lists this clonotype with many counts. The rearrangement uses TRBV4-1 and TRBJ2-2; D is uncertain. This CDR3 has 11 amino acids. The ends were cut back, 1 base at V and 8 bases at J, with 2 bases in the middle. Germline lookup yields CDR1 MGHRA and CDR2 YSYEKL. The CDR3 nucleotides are TGCGCCAGCAGCCAAGGGGGGGAGCTGTTTTTT. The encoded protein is CASSQGGELFF.

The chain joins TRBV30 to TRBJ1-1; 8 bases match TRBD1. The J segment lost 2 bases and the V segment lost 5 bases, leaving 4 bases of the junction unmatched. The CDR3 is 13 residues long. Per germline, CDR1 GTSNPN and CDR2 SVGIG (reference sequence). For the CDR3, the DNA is TGTGCCTGGTGGACAGGGATAAACACTGAAGCTTTCTTT. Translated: CAWWTGINTEAFF. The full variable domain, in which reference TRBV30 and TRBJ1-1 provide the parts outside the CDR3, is SQTIHQWPATLVQPVGSPLSLECTVEGTSNPNLYWYRQAAGRGLQLLFYSVGIGQISSEVPQNLSASRPQDRQFILSSKKLLLSDSGFYLCAWWTGINTEAFFGQGTRLTVV.

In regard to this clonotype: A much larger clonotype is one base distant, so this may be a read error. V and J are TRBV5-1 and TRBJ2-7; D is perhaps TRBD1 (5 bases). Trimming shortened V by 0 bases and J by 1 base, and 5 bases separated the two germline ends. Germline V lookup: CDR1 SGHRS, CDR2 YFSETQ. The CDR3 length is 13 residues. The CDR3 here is CASSLGQSYEQYF. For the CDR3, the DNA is TGCGCCAGCAGCTTGGGACAGTCCTACGAGCAGTACTTC.

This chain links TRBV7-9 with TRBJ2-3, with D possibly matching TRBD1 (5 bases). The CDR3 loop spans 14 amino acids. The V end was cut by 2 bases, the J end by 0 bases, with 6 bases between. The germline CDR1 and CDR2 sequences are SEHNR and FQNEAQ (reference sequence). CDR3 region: CASSLRQSTDTQYF. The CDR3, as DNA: TGTGCCAGCAGCTTAAGACAGAGCACAGATACGCAGTATTTT.

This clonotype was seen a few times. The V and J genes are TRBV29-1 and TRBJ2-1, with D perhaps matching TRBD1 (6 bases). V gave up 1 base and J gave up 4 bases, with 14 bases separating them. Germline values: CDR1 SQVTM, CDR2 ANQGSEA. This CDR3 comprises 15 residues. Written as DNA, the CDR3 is TGCAGCGTTGAAGGAGAGGGGGTAGCTTACAATGAGCAGTTCTTC. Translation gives CSVEGEGVAYNEQFF.

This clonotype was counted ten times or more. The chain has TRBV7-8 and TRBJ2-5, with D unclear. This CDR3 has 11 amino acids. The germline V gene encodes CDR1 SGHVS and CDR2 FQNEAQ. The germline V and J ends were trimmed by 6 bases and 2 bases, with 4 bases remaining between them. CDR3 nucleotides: TGTGCCAGCAGTCCTCAAGAGACCCAGTACTTC. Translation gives CASSPQETQYF.

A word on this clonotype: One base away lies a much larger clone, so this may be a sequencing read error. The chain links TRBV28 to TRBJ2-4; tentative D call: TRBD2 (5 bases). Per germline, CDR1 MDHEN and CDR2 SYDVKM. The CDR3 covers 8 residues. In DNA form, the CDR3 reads TGTGCTAGAGGGTGGGAGTACTTC. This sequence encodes CARGWEYF.

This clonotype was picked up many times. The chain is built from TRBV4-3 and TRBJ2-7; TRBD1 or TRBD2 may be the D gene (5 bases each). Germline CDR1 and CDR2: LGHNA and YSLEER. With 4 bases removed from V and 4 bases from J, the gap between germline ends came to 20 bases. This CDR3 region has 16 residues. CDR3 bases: TGCGCCAGCAGCCCCTCCGAGGGACGGGCGGCTTACGAGCAGTACTTC. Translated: CASSPSEGRAAYEQYF.

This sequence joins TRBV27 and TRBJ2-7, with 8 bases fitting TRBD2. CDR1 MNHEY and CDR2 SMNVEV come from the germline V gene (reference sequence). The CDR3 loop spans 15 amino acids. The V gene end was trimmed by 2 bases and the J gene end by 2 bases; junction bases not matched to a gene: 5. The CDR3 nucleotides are TGTGCCAGCAGTTTAGGATCGGGGGGGCCCTACGAGCAGTACTTC. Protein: CASSLGSGGPYEQYF.

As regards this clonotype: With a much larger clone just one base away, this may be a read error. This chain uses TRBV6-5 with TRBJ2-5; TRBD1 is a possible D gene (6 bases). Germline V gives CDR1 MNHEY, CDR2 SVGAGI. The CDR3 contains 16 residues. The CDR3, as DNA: TGTGACAGCAGTTACGAGGCAGGGGTTGGGGAAGAGACCCAGTACTTC. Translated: CDSSYEAGVGEETQYF.

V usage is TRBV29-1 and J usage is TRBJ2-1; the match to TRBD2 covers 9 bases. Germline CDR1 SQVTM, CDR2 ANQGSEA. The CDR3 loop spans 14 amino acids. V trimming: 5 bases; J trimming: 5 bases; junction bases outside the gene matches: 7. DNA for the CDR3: TGCAGCGTTACCGGGACTAGCTACGACAATGAGCAGTTCTTC. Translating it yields CSVTGTSYDNEQFF.

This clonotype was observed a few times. The CDR3 loop reads CASSLDRGDEQYF. CDR3 nucleotide sequence: TGTGCCAGCAGCTTAGACAGAGGGGACGAGCAGTACTTC. V and J are TRBV11-2 and TRBJ2-7; either TRBD1 or TRBD2 may fit D (5 bases each). Looked up from germline, CDR1 is SGHAT and CDR2 is FQNNGV. V was pared by 0 bases and J by 5 bases, with 8 bases between. CDR3 length: 13 residues.

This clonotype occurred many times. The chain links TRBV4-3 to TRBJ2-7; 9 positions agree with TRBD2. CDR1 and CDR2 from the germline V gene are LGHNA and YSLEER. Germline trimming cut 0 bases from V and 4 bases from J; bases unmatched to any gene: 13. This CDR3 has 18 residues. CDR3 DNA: TGCGCCAGCAGCCAAGATATCATAGCGGGAGAATTAGCATACGAGCAGTACTTC. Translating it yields CASSQDIIAGELAYEQYF.

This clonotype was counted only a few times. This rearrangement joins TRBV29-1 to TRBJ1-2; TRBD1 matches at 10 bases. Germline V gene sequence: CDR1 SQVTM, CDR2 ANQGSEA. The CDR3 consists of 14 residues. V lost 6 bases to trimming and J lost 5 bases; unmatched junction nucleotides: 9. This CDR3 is CSVETLGQGYGYTF. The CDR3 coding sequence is TGCAGCGTGGAAACACTGGGACAGGGGTATGGCTACACCTTC.

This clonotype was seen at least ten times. This chain's CDR3 is CASSQEGTAGATDTQYF. The CDR3 coding sequence is TGCGCCAGCAGCCAAGAAGGAACCGCTGGGGCCACAGATACGCAGTATTTT. The V call is TRBV4-1, the J call TRBJ2-3; possible D gene TRBD1, 5 bases. Trimming removed 0 bases from V and 2 bases from J, with 15 bases in between. The germline gives CDR1 MGHRA, CDR2 YSYEKL. The length of the CDR3 is 17 residues.

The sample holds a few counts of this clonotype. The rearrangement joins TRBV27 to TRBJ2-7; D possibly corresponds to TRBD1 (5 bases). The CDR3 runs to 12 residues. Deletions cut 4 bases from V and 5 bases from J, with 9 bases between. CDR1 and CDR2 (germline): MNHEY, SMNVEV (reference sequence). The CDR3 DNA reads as TGTGCCAGCAGTTCCAGGGCGCACGAGCAGTACTTC. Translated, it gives CASSSRAHEQYF.

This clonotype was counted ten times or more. CDR3 region: CASSLIWAGGIQETQYF. The CDR3 nucleotides are TGTGCCAGCAGTTTAATCTGGGCGGGAGGGATCCAAGAGACCCAGTACTTC. The chain recombines TRBV12-3 or TRBV12-4 with TRBJ2-5, with 9 bases that match TRBD2. The CDR3 covers 17 residues. The junction had 8 bases not matched to a gene; V was cut back by 2 bases and J by 1 base.

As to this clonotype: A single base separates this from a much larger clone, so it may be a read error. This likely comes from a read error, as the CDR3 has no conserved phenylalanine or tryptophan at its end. CDR3 sequence reads: CASSSPDEGSQPQHL. The CDR3 DNA reads as TGTGCCAGCAGTTCCCCGGATGAGGGAAGCCAGCCCCAGCATTTA. The chain carries TRBV12-3 or TRBV12-4 and TRBJ1-5; D remains ambiguous. Trimming stripped 4 bases from V and 7 bases from J, with 17 bases between. There are 15 residues in the CDR3.

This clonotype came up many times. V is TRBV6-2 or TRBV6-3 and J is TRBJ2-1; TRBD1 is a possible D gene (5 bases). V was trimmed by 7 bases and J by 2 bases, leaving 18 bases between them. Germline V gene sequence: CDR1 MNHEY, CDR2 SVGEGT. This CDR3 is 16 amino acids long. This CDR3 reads CASTRTVAGTYNEQFF. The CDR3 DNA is TGTGCCAGCACCCGAACCGTAGCAGGGACCTACAATGAGCAGTTCTTC.

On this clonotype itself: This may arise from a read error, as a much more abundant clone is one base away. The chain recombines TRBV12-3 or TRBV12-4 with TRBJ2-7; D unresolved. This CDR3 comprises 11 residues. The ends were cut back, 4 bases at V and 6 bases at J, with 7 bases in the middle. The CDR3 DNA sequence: TGTGCCAGCAGTTACAGTGGCGAGCAGTACTTC. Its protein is CASSYSGEQYF.

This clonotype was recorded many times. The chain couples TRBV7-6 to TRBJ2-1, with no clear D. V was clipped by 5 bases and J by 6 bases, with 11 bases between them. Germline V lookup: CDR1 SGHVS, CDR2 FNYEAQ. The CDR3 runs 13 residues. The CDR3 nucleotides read TGTGCCAGCAGCCACGAGGCGATCAATGAGCAGTTCTTC. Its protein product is CASSHEAINEQFF.

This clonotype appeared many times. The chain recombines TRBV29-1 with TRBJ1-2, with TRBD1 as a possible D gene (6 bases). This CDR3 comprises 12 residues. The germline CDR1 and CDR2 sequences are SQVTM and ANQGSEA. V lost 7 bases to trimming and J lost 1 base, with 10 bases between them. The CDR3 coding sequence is TGCAGCGCAAGGACAGATAACTATGGCTACACCTTC. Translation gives CSARTDNYGYTF.

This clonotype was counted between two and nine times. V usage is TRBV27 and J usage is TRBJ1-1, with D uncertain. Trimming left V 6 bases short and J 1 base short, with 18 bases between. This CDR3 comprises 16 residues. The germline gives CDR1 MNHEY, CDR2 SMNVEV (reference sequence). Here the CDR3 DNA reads TGTGCCAGCAGCCCCCCGATTGGTTTCTCGAACACTGAAGCTTTCTTT. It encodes CASSPPIGFSNTEAFF.

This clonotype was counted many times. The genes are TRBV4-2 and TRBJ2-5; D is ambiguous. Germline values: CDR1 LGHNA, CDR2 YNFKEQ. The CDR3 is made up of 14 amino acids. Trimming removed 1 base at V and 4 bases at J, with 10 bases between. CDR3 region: CASSQGVGPETQYF. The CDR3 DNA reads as TGTGCCAGCAGCCAAGGTGTAGGGCCAGAGACCCAGTACTTC.